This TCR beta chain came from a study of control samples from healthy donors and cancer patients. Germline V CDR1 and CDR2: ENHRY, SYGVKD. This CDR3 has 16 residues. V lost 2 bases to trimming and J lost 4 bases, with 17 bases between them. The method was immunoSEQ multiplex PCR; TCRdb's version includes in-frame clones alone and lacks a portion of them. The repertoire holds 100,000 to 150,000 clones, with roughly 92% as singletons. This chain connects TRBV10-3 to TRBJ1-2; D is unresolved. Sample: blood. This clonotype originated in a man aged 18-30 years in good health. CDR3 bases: TGTGCCATCAGTGAGGGTTTAGCGGGTCTCGGCTATGGCTACACCTTC. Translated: CAISEGLAGLGYGYTF.